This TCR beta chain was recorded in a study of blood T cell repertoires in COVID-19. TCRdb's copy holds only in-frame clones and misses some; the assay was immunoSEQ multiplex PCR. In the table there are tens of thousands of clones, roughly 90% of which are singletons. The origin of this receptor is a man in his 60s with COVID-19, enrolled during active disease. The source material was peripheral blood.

CDR3 sequence: CASSTDRDSNQPQHF. The CDR3 DNA is TGTGCCAGCAGCACGGACCGGGATAGCAATCAGCCCCAGCATTTT. The rearrangement joins TRBV6-5 to TRBJ1-5, with D unresolved. The CDR3 spans 15 residues. CDR1 is MNHEY, CDR2 SVGAGI, per germline. Trimming pared 6 bases from V and 0 bases from J, leaving 12 bases between.